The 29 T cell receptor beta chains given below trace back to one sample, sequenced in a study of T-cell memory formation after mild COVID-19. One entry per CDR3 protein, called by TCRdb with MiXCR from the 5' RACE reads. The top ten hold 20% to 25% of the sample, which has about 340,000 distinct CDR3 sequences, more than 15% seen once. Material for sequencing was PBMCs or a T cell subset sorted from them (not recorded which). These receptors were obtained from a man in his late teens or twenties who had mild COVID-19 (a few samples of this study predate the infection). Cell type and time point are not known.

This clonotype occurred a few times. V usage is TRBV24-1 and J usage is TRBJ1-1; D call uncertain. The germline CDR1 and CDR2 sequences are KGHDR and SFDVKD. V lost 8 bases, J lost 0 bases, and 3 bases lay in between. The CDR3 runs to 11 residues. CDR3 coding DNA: TGTGCCACCAAGGTGAACACTGAAGCTTTCTTT. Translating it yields CATKVNTEAFF.

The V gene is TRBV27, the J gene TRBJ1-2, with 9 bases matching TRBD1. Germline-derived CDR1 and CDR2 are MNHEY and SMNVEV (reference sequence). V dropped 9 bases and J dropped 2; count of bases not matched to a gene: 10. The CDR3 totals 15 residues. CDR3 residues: CARHLWDRANYGYTF. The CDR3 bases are TGTGCCAGGCACCTATGGGACAGGGCCAACTATGGCTACACCTTC.

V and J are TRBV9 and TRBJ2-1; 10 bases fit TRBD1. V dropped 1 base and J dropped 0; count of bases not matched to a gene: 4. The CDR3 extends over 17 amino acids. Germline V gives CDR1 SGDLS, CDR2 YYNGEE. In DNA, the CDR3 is TGTGCCAGCAGCGTACGAGGGGACAGGGGCTCCTACAATGAGCAGTTCTTC. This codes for CASSVRGDRGSYNEQFF.

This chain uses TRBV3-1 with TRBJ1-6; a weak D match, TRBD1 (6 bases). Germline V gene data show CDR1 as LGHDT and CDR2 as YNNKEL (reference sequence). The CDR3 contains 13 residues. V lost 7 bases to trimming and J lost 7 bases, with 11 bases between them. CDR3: CASTPQGNSPLHF. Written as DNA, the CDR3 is TGTGCCAGCACTCCTCAGGGGAATTCACCCCTCCACTTT.

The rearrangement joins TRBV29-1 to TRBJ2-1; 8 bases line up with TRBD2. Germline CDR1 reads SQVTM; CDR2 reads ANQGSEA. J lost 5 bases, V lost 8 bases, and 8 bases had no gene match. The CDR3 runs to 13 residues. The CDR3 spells CSSLSGANNEQFF. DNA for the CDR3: TGCAGCTCCCTTAGCGGGGCTAACAATGAGCAGTTCTTC.

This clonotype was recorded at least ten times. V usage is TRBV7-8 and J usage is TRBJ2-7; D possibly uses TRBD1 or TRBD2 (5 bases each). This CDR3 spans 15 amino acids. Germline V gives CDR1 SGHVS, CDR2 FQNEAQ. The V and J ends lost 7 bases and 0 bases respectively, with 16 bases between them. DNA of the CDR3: TGTGCCAGCACCCAACGGCAGGGAGCCTCCTACGAGCAGTACTTC. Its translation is CASTQRQGASYEQYF.

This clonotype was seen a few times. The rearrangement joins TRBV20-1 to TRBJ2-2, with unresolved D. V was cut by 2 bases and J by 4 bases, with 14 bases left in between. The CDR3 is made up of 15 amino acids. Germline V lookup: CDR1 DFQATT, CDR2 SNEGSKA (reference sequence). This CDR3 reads CSARPTRTGTGELFF. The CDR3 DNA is TGCAGTGCTAGACCGACCAGGACGGGCACCGGGGAGCTGTTTTTT.

Here the CDR3 reads CASSYPRGSSGNTIYF. The CDR3 DNA follows: TGTGCCAGCAGTTACCCGCGGGGGAGCTCTGGAAACACCATATATTTT. This chain connects TRBV6-6 to TRBJ1-3; a possible D gene is TRBD1 (5 bases). CDR3 length: 16 amino acids. Germline V lookup: CDR1 MNHNY, CDR2 SVGAGI (reference sequence). The ends were cut back, 2 bases at V and 0 bases at J, with 11 bases in the middle.

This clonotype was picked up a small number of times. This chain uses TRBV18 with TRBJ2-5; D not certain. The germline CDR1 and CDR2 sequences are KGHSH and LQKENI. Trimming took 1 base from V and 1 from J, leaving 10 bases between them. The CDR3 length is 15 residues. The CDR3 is CASSPRSRPQETQYF. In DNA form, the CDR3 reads TGTGCCAGCTCACCACGTAGCCGGCCCCAAGAGACCCAGTACTTC.

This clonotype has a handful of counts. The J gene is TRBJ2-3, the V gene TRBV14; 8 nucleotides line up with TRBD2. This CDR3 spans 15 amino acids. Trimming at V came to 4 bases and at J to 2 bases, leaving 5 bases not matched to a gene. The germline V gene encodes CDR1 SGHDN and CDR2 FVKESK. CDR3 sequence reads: CASSLTSEDTDTQYF. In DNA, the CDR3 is TGTGCCAGCAGCCTGACTAGCGAGGACACAGATACGCAGTATTTT.

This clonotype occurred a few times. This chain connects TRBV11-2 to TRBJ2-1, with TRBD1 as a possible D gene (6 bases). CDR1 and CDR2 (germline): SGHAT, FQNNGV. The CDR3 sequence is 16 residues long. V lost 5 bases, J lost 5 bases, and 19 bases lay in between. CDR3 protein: CASSPYGAQGNNEQFF. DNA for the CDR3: TGTGCCAGCAGCCCCTACGGGGCCCAGGGGAACAATGAGCAGTTCTTC.

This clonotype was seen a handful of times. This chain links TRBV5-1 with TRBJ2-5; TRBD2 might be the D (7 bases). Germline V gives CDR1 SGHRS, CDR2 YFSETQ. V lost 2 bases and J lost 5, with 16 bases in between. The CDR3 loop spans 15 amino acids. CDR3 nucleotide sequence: TGCGCCAGCAGCTTAGGAAGGGGGGGACGGGAGACCCAGTACTTC. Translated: CASSLGRGGRETQYF.

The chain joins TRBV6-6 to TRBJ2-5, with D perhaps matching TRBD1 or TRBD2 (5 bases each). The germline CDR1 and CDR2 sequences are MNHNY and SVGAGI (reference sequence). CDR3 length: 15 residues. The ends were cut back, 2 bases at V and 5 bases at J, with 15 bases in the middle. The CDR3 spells CASSYGGSMGETQYF. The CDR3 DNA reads TGTGCCAGCAGTTACGGGGGTTCTATGGGGGAGACCCAGTACTTC.

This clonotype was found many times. CDR3: CASSLQGFNYGYTF. CDR3 coding DNA: TGTGCCAGCAGTTTACAGGGGTTTAACTATGGCTACACCTTC. J is TRBJ1-2 and V is TRBV12-3 or TRBV12-4; maybe TRBD1 (6 bases). There are 14 residues in the CDR3. Trimming removed 2 bases from V and 1 base from J, with 8 bases in between.

As DNA, the CDR3 is TGCGCCAGCAGCCAAGGCCCCCCTAGGCTCACAGATACGCAGTATTTT. Protein: CASSQGPPRLTDTQYF. The chain carries TRBV4-1 and TRBJ2-3; D is uncertain. Trimming removed 1 base from V and 2 bases from J, with 13 bases in between. The length of the CDR3 is 16 residues. The germline gives CDR1 MGHRA, CDR2 YSYEKL.

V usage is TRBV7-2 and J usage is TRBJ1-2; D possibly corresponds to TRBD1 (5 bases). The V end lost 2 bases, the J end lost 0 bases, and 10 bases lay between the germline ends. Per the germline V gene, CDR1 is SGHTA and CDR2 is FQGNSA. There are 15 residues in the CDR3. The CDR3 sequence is CASSLQGTSNYGYTF. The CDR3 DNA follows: TGTGCCAGCAGCTTACAGGGTACCTCTAACTATGGCTACACCTTC.

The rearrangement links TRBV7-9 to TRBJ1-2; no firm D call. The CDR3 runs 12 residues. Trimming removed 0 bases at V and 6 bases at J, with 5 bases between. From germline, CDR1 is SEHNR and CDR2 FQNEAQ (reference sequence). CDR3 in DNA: TGTGCCAGCAGCTTAGCCCGCGATGGCTACACCTTC. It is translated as CASSLARDGYTF.

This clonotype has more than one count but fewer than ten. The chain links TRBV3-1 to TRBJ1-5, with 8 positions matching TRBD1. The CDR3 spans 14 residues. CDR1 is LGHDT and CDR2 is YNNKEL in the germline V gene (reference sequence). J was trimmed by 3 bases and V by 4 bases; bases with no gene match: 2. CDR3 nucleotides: TGTGCCAGCAGCCTGGGACAGGCCAATCAGCCCCAGCATTTT. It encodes CASSLGQANQPQHF.

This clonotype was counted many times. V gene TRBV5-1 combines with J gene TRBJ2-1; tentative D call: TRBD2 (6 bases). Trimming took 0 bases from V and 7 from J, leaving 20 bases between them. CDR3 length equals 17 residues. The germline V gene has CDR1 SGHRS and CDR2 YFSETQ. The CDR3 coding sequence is TGCGCCAGCAGCTTGGGGCTAGCGCACCTTCGGAGGAATGAGCAGTTCTTC. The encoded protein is CASSLGLAHLRRNEQFF.

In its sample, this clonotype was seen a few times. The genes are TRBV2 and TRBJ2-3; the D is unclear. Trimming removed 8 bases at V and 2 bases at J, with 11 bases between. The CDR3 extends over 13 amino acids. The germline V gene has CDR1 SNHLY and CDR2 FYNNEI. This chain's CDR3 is CASVRGNTDTQYF. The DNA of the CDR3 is TGTGCCAGCGTGAGAGGAAACACAGATACGCAGTATTTT.

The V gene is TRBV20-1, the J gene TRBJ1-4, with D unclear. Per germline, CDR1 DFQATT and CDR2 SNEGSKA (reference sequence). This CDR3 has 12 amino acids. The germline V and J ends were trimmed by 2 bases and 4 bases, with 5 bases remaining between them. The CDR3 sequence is CSARQHNEKLFF. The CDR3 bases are TGCAGTGCTAGACAGCATAATGAAAAACTGTTTTTT.

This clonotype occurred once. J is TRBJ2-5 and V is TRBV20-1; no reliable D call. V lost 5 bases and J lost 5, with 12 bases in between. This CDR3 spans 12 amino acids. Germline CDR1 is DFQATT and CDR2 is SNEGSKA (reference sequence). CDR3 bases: TGCAGTGCTCCGGGCGCTACGGAGACCCAGTACTTC. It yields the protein CSAPGATETQYF.

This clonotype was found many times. For the CDR3, the DNA is TGCGCCAGCAAAATCGGACAGGGGAACACTGAAGCTTTCTTT. Its translation: CASKIGQGNTEAFF. J is TRBJ1-1 and V is TRBV5-1, with TRBD1 matching 8 bases. Germline lookup yields CDR1 SGHRS and CDR2 YFSETQ. This CDR3 is 14 amino acids long. V was clipped by 6 bases and J by 1 base; unmatched bases: 5.

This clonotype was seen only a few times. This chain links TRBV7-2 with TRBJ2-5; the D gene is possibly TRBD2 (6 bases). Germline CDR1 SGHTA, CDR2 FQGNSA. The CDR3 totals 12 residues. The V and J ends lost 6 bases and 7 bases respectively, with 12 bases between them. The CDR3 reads CASRQAGGTQYF. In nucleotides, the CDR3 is TGTGCCAGCAGGCAAGCCGGGGGGACCCAGTACTTC.

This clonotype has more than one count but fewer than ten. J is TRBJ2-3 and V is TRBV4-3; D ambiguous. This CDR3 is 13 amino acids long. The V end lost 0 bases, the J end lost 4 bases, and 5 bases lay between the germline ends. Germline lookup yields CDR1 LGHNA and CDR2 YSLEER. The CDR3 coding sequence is TGCGCCAGCAGCCAAGAAAGGGCAGATACGCAGTATTTT. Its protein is CASSQERADTQYF.

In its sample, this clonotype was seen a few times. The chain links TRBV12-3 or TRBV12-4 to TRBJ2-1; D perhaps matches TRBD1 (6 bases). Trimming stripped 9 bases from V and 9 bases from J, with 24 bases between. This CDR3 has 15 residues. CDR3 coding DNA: TGTGCCAGTACCCCCGTAGGGGGTTCCCACCGTGAGCAGTTCTTC. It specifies CASTPVGGSHREQFF.

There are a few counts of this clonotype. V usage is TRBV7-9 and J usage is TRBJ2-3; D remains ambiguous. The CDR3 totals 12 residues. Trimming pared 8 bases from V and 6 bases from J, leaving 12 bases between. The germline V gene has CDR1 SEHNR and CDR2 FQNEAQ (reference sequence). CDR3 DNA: TGTGCCAGCGCAACCTCAGCGGATACGCAGTATTTT. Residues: CASATSADTQYF. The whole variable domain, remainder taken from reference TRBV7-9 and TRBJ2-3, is DTGVSQNPRHKITKRGQNVTFRCDPISEHNRLYWYRQTLGQGPEFLTYFQNEAQLEKSRLLSDRFSAERPKGSFSTLEIQRTEQGDSAMYLCASATSADTQYFGPGTRLTVL.

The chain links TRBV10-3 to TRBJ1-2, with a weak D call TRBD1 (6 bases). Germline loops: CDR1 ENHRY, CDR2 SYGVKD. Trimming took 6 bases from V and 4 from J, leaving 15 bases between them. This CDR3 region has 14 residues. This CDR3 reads CAIRDHGGGYGYTF. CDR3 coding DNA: TGTGCCATCAGAGACCACGGAGGGGGCTATGGCTACACCTTC.

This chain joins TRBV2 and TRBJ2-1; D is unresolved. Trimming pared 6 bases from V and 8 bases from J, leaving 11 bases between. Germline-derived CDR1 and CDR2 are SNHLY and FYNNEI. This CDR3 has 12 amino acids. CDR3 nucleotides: TGTGCCAGCAGAGGCTATACGGATGAGCAGTTCTTC. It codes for CASRGYTDEQFF. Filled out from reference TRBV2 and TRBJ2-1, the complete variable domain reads EPEVTQTPSHQVTQMGQEVILRCVPISNHLYFYWYRQILGQKVEFLVSFYNNEISEKSEIFDDQFSVERPDGSNFTLKIRSTKLEDSAMYFCASRGYTDEQFFGPGTRLTVL.